This T cell receptor (beta chain) came from a study of T-cell reconstitution after alpha-beta-depleted transplantation in children. This sample's TCRbeta library carried unique molecular identifier barcodes. TCRdb reprocessed the PCR reads via MiXCR and lists one record per CDR3 protein. This repertoire shows 500,000 or so distinct CDR3 sequences, around a third found once; its top ten account for 2.4%. The CDR3 is 17 residues long. The ends were cut back, 6 bases at V and 3 bases at J, with 23 bases in the middle. This sequence joins TRBV12-3 or TRBV12-4 and TRBJ2-5; D unclear. This sequence originates from a human donor who donated a stem cell graft to a child with aplastic anemia. This material consisted of PBMCs from the stem cell graft donor, taken from the stem cell graft. The CDR3 sequence: CASSQLYMLGSEETQYF. CDR3 DNA sequence: TGTGCCAGCAGCCAACTCTATATGCTGGGATCCGAAGAGACCCAGTACTTC.